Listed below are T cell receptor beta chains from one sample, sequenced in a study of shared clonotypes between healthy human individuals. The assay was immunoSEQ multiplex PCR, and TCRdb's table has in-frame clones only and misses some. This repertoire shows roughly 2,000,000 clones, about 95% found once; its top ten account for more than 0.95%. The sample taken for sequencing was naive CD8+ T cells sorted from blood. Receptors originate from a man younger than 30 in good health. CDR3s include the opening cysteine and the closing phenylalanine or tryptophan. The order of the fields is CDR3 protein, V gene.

cdr3_aa: CASSQLTEAFF
v_call: TRBV4-1

cdr3_aa: CASSQDEAGAPYNEQFF
v_call: TRBV4-3

cdr3_aa: CASSLTSGGADEQFF
v_call: TRBV11-2

cdr3_aa: CATSRDLGTAPEKLFF
v_call: TRBV15

cdr3_aa: CASSYSTSGLLGEQYF
v_call: TRBV6-5

cdr3_aa: CASSEQVSSYEQYF
v_call: TRBV28

cdr3_aa: CASSRAMGPSSYNEQFF
v_call: TRBV5-6

cdr3_aa: CASSYFAGGEQFF
v_call: TRBV6-5

cdr3_aa: CASSEARGPSSYEQYF
v_call: TRBV6-1

cdr3_aa: CASPPEGQIWGQPQHF
v_call: TRBV28

cdr3_aa: CASSHSEGVEQFF
v_call: TRBV4-3

cdr3_aa: CASSVGGTAYEQYF
v_call: TRBV9

cdr3_aa: CASSTGLSYNEQFF
v_call: TRBV9

cdr3_aa: CASSYSRFPNTEAFF
v_call: TRBV6-6

cdr3_aa: CASGPPADGYTF
v_call: TRBV27

cdr3_aa: CASSLRENANTGELFF
v_call: TRBV12-1

cdr3_aa: CASSLRTTYTDTQYF
v_call: TRBV4-1

cdr3_aa: CASSQDEFLDALGESAHNEQFF
v_call: TRBV4-3

cdr3_aa: CASSLAELSMYNEQFF
v_call: TRBV5-1

cdr3_aa: CASSGGQGSTF
v_call: TRBV9

cdr3_aa: CASRDNSGTYQETQYF
v_call: TRBV28

cdr3_aa: CASSQGRSEAFF
v_call: TRBV4-2

cdr3_aa: CASSLGRNEQFF
v_call: TRBV5-6

cdr3_aa: CASRFASYNSPLHF
v_call: TRBV2

cdr3_aa: CASSSGTGEGYTF
v_call: TRBV19

cdr3_aa: CASSYTGGGYTF
v_call: TRBV6-5

cdr3_aa: CASSITDSSHNEQFF
v_call: TRBV19

cdr3_aa: CASSTYGQEREQYF
v_call: TRBV11-2

cdr3_aa: CASSLLTGYTGELFF
v_call: TRBV4-1

cdr3_aa: CASSYPEAETQYF
v_call: TRBV7-9

cdr3_aa: CASSAPTGGLFQETQYF
v_call: TRBV2